This T cell receptor beta chain is from a study of blood T cell repertoires in COVID-19. This CDR3 comprises 12 residues. Germline CDR1 and CDR2: SQVTM and ANQGSEA. The V gene lost 7 bases and the J gene lost 2 bases, with 11 bases spanning the gap. Measured with immunoSEQ multiplex PCR; TCRdb has only the in-frame clones, and not every one. The sample holds under 300,000 clones, under 90% seen once. This clone was observed a single time. Material for sequencing was peripheral blood. The source is a middle-aged man with acute or convalescent COVID-19. The gene calls are TRBV29-1 and TRBJ1-2, with D maybe TRBD1 (6 bases). Here the CDR3 reads CSDGTSNYGYTF. CDR3 DNA: TGCAGCGACGGGACATCGAACTATGGCTACACCTTC.